This T cell receptor beta chain was documented in a study of T cells in Graves' hyperthyroidism and ophthalmopathy. Study conclusions and caveats: Blood also carried most thyroid clonotypes expanded above 0.001.

Researchers took RNA transcripts and amplified the TCR beta CDR3 regions from them. With the HTBI primer set, the TCR CDR3 went through a first round of RT-PCR. Via MiXCR, TCRdb re-called the multiplex PCR reads, giving one row per CDR3 protein. The table has 450,000 to 700,000 distinct CDR3 sequences, approximately 44% seen once; the top ten hold about 8.3%. Patients with uncontrolled infections, other autoimmune diseases, pregnancy or lactation were excluded. This clonotype was observed at least ten times. Its specificity is not known. CDR3 length: 18 residues. Germline V gene sequence: CDR1 SGHTA, CDR2 FQGNSA. Between the trimmed V and J ends, which lost 1 base and 3 bases, there was a span of 18 bases.

The receptor was isolated from a woman aged 18-30 years with Graves' hyperthyroidism. This rearrangement joins TRBV7-2 to TRBJ2-2; a weak D match, TRBD2 (6 bases). The sequenced sample was peripheral blood or thyroid tissue (not recorded which). CDR3 sequence: CASSLGGKPTYYTGELFF. CDR3 sequence (DNA): TGTGCCAGCAGCTTAGGCGGGAAACCCACTTACTACACCGGGGAGCTGTTTTTT. The full variable domain, its missing parts supplied by reference TRBV7-2 and TRBJ2-2, is GAGVSQSPSNKVTEKGKDVELRCDPISGHTALYWYRQSLGQGLEFLIYFQGNSAPDKSGLPSDRFSAERTGGSVSTLTIQRTQQEDSAVYLCASSLGGKPTYYTGELFFGEGSRLTVL.